This is a list of T cell receptor beta chains from one sample in a study of blood T cell repertoires in COVID-19. Assay used: immunoSEQ multiplex PCR; TCRdb lists only in-frame clones, some missing. Seen here are 130,000 to 150,000 clones, approximately 83% observed once, and the top ten hold more than 8.5%. Source material: PBMCs or T cells enriched from blood (not recorded which). The receptors were gathered from a man in his fifties who had recovered from COVID-19. CDR3s include the opening cysteine and the closing phenylalanine or tryptophan. D genes are given only for firm matches. Clone size is not always given. Where it is, it says once, few, many or a class for expanded clones.

CDR3nt: TGTGCCAGCAGTCGGGACAGCAATGAAAAACTGTTTTTT; CDR3aa: CASSRDSNEKLFF; d_gene: TRBD1; v_gene: TRBV2; j_gene: TRBJ1-4; abundance: -
CDR3nt: TGTGCCAGCCTTCTGAACACTGAAGCTTTCTTT; CDR3aa: CASLLNTEAFF; d_gene: -; v_gene: TRBV12-3/TRBV12-4; j_gene: TRBJ1-1; abundance: -
CDR3nt: TGTGCCAGCAGTCGGACAGCTTCTGAAAAACTGTTTTTT; CDR3aa: CASSRTASEKLFF; d_gene: -; v_gene: TRBV7-2; j_gene: TRBJ1-4; abundance: -
CDR3nt: TGCGCCAGCAGCCAAGCCGGGACAGCCCCCACTGAAGCTTTCTTT; CDR3aa: CASSQAGTAPTEAFF; d_gene: TRBD1; v_gene: TRBV4-1; j_gene: TRBJ1-1; abundance: few
CDR3nt: TGTGCCAGCAGCCAAGATGTCTTCGACGGGAACTATGGCTACACCTTC; CDR3aa: CASSQDVFDGNYGYTF; d_gene: -; v_gene: TRBV14; j_gene: TRBJ1-2; abundance: -
CDR3nt: TGTGCCAGCAGTCGGGCAGGGATGGATACGCAGTATTTT; CDR3aa: CASSRAGMDTQYF; d_gene: -; v_gene: TRBV27; j_gene: TRBJ2-3; abundance: -
CDR3nt: TGTGCCAGCAGCTTGGCAGTAAGGGGGGGCGAGCAGTACTTC; CDR3aa: CASSLAVRGGEQYF; d_gene: -; v_gene: TRBV5-6; j_gene: TRBJ2-7; abundance: few
CDR3nt: TGTGCCTGGAATCAAGTCGGTAGGGGGCAAACTGGAAACACCATATATTTT; CDR3aa: CAWNQVGRGQTGNTIYF; d_gene: TRBD1; v_gene: TRBV30; j_gene: TRBJ1-3; abundance: -
CDR3nt: TGTGCCAGCAGCTTAGACTTGAACACTGAAGCTTTCTTT; CDR3aa: CASSLDLNTEAFF; d_gene: -; v_gene: TRBV11-2; j_gene: TRBJ1-1; abundance: -
CDR3nt: TGCGCCAGCAGCCCGACAGGGGAACCATACGAGCAGTACTTC; CDR3aa: CASSPTGEPYEQYF; d_gene: TRBD1; v_gene: TRBV5-1; j_gene: TRBJ2-7; abundance: -
CDR3nt: TGTGCCAGCAGCGGTGACACAATGAACACTGAAGCTTTCTTT; CDR3aa: CASSGDTMNTEAFF; d_gene: -; v_gene: TRBV3-1/TRBV3-2; j_gene: TRBJ1-1; abundance: -
CDR3nt: TGTGCCAGCAGCGTAAACAGGGTACAAGGCTACACCTTC; CDR3aa: CASSVNRVQGYTF; d_gene: -; v_gene: TRBV7-2; j_gene: TRBJ1-2; abundance: -
CDR3nt: TGTGCCCGCACAGGGGACGGGGTTCACACTGAAGCTTTCTTT; CDR3aa: CARTGDGVHTEAFF; d_gene: TRBD1; v_gene: TRBV30; j_gene: TRBJ1-1; abundance: -
CDR3nt: TGTGCCAGCAGCAATGGGCCGACCTACGAGCAGTACTTC; CDR3aa: CASSNGPTYEQYF; d_gene: -; v_gene: TRBV12-3/TRBV12-4; j_gene: TRBJ2-7; abundance: -
CDR3nt: TGTGCCAGCAGCGAGACAGGGCGGTCCGGCTACACCTTC; CDR3aa: CASSETGRSGYTF; d_gene: TRBD1; v_gene: TRBV28; j_gene: TRBJ1-2; abundance: -
CDR3nt: TGTGCCTGGAGCAAGGGGGATCGGGCCACTGAAGCTTTCTTT; CDR3aa: CAWSKGDRATEAFF; d_gene: -; v_gene: TRBV30; j_gene: TRBJ1-1; abundance: -
CDR3nt: TGTGCCAGCAGCAAAGTGAGACGACTCCACCCCCTACAGGGAGTCGCACCCCACACTGAAGCTTTCTTT; CDR3aa: CASSKVRRLHPLQGVAPHTEAFF; d_gene: -; v_gene: TRBV21-1; j_gene: TRBJ1-1; abundance: few
CDR3nt: TGTGCCAGCAGCACGGTGCCTCGGAATGAGCAGTTCTTC; CDR3aa: CASSTVPRNEQFF; d_gene: -; v_gene: TRBV5-4; j_gene: TRBJ2-1; abundance: -
CDR3nt: TGTGCCAGCAGCTTGATGTCAGGACACTTAAACACCATATATTTT; CDR3aa: CASSLMSGHLNTIYF; d_gene: -; v_gene: TRBV11-2; j_gene: TRBJ1-3; abundance: -
CDR3nt: TGTGCCAGCAGCCCCGGACAGGGGGATACGCAGTATTTT; CDR3aa: CASSPGQGDTQYF; d_gene: TRBD1; v_gene: TRBV11-3; j_gene: TRBJ2-3; abundance: -
CDR3nt: TGTGCCAGTAGTAGGTTTGGGGGGGGGAGCTCCTACAATGAGCAGTTCTTC; CDR3aa: CASSRFGGGSSYNEQFF; d_gene: TRBD2; v_gene: TRBV19; j_gene: TRBJ2-1; abundance: -
CDR3nt: TGTGCCAGCAGCCAAGTGGGGGGTACGAACACCGGGGAGCTGTTTTTT; CDR3aa: CASSQVGGTNTGELFF; d_gene: -; v_gene: TRBV4-2; j_gene: TRBJ2-2; abundance: few
CDR3nt: TGCAGCGTTCGTCCAACAGGCAATCAGCCCCAGCATTTT; CDR3aa: CSVRPTGNQPQHF; d_gene: -; v_gene: TRBV29-1; j_gene: TRBJ1-5; abundance: -
CDR3nt: TGTGCCAGCAGTTACTCGAACAGGGTAGCAGATACGCAGTATTTT; CDR3aa: CASSYSNRVADTQYF; d_gene: -; v_gene: TRBV6-5; j_gene: TRBJ2-3; abundance: few
CDR3nt: TGTGCCAGCAGTTCCCTAGCGGGGGGGCTGGACAATGAGCAGTTCTTC; CDR3aa: CASSSLAGGLDNEQFF; d_gene: TRBD2; v_gene: TRBV6-2/TRBV6-3; j_gene: TRBJ2-1; abundance: -
CDR3nt: TGTGCCAGCAGCCCTAGTCGACAGGGTTGGTCGAACACCGGGGAGCTGTTTTTT; CDR3aa: CASSPSRQGWSNTGELFF; d_gene: TRBD1; v_gene: TRBV11-2; j_gene: TRBJ2-2; abundance: -
CDR3nt: TGTGCCAGCAGCGTAGGGCCTAGCGGGCCCCTGAGCTCCTACAATGAGCAGTTCTTC; CDR3aa: CASSVGPSGPLSSYNEQFF; d_gene: TRBD2; v_gene: TRBV9; j_gene: TRBJ2-1; abundance: -
CDR3nt: TGTGCCAGCAGCTCCGGACAGGGGCGACCCCAAGAGACCCAGTACTTC; CDR3aa: CASSSGQGRPQETQYF; d_gene: TRBD1; v_gene: TRBV7-2; j_gene: TRBJ2-5; abundance: -
CDR3nt: TGTGCCAGCAGCGACCGGCGAGGACAGGACTCTGGAAACACCATATATTTT; CDR3aa: CASSDRRGQDSGNTIYF; d_gene: TRBD1; v_gene: TRBV9; j_gene: TRBJ1-3; abundance: once
CDR3nt: TGTGCCATCAGTGAGTCGACCTCAAGCGGGGCACTCACAGATACGCAGTATTTT; CDR3aa: CAISESTSSGALTDTQYF; d_gene: TRBD2; v_gene: TRBV10-3; j_gene: TRBJ2-3; abundance: -
CDR3nt: TGCAGTGCTAGTAGTGGGGGCGGTGGGAGTGAGCAGTTCTTC; CDR3aa: CSASSGGGGSEQFF; d_gene: -; v_gene: TRBV20-1; j_gene: TRBJ2-1; abundance: -
CDR3nt: TGTGCCAGCAGTGAATATATGGGGCAGGGTGGCTACACCTTC; CDR3aa: CASSEYMGQGGYTF; d_gene: -; v_gene: TRBV25-1; j_gene: TRBJ1-2; abundance: -
CDR3nt: TGTGCCAGCAGCCTACAGGAGAACTATGGCTACACCTTC; CDR3aa: CASSLQENYGYTF; d_gene: -; v_gene: TRBV12-3/TRBV12-4; j_gene: TRBJ1-2; abundance: -
CDR3nt: TGTGCCAGCAGCTTAGCGCAGGTTGATCAGCCCCAGCATTTT; CDR3aa: CASSLAQVDQPQHF; d_gene: -; v_gene: TRBV7-2; j_gene: TRBJ1-5; abundance: -
CDR3nt: TGTGCCAGCCTAGCCCGACAGGGCGAGCAGTACTTC; CDR3aa: CASLARQGEQYF; d_gene: TRBD1; v_gene: TRBV6-5; j_gene: TRBJ2-7; abundance: -
CDR3nt: TGTGCCAGCAGCCGAACCGAGGCCACCTATGGCTACACCTTC; CDR3aa: CASSRTEATYGYTF; d_gene: -; v_gene: TRBV3-1/TRBV3-2; j_gene: TRBJ1-2; abundance: -
CDR3nt: TGTGCCAGCAGTACGCACAGGGAACCCTACGAGCAGTACTTC; CDR3aa: CASSTHREPYEQYF; d_gene: -; v_gene: TRBV27; j_gene: TRBJ2-7; abundance: -
CDR3nt: TGTGCCAGCAGCACCCGGACAGTTTACGAGACCCAGTACTTC; CDR3aa: CASSTRTVYETQYF; d_gene: -; v_gene: TRBV7-6; j_gene: TRBJ2-5; abundance: -
CDR3nt: TGTGCCAGCAGCGTATATCCGGGGGGGCCGTTAGATACGCAGTATTTT; CDR3aa: CASSVYPGGPLDTQYF; d_gene: TRBD2; v_gene: TRBV9; j_gene: TRBJ2-3; abundance: -